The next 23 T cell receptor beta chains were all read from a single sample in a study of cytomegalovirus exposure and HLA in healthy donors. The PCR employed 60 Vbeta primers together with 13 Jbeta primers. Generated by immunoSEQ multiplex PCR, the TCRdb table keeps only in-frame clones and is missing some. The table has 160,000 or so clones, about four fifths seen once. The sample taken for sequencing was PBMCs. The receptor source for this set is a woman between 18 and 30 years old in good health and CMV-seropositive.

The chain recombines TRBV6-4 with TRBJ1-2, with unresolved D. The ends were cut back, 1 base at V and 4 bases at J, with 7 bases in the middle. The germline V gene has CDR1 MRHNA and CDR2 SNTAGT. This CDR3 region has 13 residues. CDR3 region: CASSDYGSYGYTF. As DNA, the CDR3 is TGTGCCAGCAGTGACTACGGGAGCTATGGCTACACCTTC.

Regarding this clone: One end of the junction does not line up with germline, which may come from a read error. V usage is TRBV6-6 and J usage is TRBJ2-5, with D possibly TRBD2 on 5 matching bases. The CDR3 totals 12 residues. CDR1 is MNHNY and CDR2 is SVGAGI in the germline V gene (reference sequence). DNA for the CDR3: TGTGCCAGCAGTTACTCTGCATCCTCGAGGGACTTC. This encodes CASSYSASSRDF.

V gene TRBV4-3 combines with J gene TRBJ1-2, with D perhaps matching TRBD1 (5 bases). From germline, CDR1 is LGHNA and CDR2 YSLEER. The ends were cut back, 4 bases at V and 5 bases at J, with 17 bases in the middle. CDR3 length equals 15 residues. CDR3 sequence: CASSLRPGGSYGYTF. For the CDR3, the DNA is TGCGCCAGCAGCCTCCGACCGGGGGGATCGTATGGCTACACCTTC.

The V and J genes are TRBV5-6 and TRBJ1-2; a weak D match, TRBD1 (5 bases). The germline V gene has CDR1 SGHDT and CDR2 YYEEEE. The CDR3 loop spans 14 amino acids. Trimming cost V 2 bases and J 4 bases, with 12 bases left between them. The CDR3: CASSFPRGIYGYTF. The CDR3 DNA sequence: TGTGCCAGCAGCTTTCCCCGGGGGATCTATGGCTACACCTTC.

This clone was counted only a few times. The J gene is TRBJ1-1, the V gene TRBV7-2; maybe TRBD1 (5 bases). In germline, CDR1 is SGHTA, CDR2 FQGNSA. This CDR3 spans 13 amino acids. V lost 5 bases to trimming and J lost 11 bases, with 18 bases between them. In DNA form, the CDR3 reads TGTGCCAGCAGCAAAGGAGGGGACCGGGCGGCTTTCTTT. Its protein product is CASSKGGDRAAFF.

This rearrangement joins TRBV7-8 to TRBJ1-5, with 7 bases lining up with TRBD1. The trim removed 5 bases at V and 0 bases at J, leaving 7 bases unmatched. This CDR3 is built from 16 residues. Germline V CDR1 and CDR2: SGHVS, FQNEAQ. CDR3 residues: CASSPRQGASNQPQHF. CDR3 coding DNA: TGTGCCAGCAGCCCCCGACAGGGAGCTAGCAATCAGCCCCAGCATTTT.

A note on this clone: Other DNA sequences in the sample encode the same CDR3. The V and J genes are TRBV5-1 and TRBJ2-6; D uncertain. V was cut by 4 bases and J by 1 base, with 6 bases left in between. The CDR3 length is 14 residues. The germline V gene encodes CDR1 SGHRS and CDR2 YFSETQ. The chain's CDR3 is CASSPFSGANVLTF. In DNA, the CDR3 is TGCGCCAGCAGCCCCTTTTCTGGGGCCAACGTCCTGACTTTC.

The CDR3 loop reads CASSFNRGQNNQPQHF. CDR3 sequence (DNA): TGTGCCAGCAGTTTTAACAGGGGGCAAAACAATCAGCCCCAGCATTTT. This chain uses TRBV28 with TRBJ1-5; 9 bases are shared with TRBD1. The CDR3 loop spans 16 amino acids. Per germline, CDR1 MDHEN and CDR2 SYDVKM. The V gene end was trimmed by 3 bases and the J gene end by 3 bases; junction bases not matched to a gene: 6.

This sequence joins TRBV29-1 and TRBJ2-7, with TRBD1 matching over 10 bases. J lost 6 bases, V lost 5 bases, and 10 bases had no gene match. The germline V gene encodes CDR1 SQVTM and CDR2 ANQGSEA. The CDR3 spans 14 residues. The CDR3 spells CSVSGQGGSREQYF. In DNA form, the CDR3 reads TGCAGCGTTTCTGGACAGGGGGGATCGCGCGAGCAGTACTTC.

CDR3 bases: TGTGCCAGCAGCCAAGACAGGATGGGGGCAGATACGCAGTATTTT. Translation gives CASSQDRMGADTQYF. This chain links TRBV2 with TRBJ2-3; weak D call: TRBD1 (6 bases). CDR1 and CDR2 from the germline V gene are SNHLY and FYNNEI. This CDR3 has 15 residues. With 6 bases removed from V and 4 bases from J, the gap between germline ends came to 17 bases. The full variable domain, in which reference TRBV2 and TRBJ2-3 provide the parts outside the CDR3, is EPEVTQTPSHQVTQMGQEVILRCVPISNHLYFYWYRQILGQKVEFLVSFYNNEISEKSEIFDDQFSVERPDGSNFTLKIRSTKLEDSAMYFCASSQDRMGADTQYFGPGTRLTVL.

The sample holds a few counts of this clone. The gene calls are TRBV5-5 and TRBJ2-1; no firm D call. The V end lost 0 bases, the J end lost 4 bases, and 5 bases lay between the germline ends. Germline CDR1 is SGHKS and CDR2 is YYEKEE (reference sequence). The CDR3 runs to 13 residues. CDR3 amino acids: CASSLVQYNEQFF. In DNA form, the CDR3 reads TGTGCCAGCAGCTTGGTCCAATACAATGAGCAGTTCTTC.

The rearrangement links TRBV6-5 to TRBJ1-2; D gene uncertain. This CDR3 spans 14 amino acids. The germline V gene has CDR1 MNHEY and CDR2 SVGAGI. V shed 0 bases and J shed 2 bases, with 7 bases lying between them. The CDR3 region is CASSYSGVNYGYTF. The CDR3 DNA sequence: TGTGCCAGCAGTTACTCCGGTGTGAACTATGGCTACACCTTC.

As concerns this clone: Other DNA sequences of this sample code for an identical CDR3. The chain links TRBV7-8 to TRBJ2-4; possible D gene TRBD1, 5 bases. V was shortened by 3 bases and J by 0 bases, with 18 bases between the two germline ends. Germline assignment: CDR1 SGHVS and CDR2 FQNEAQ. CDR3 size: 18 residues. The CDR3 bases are TGTGCCAGCAGCTTGGCGCACAGGTCCCTCCTAGCCAAAAACATTCAGTACTTC. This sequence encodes CASSLAHRSLLAKNIQYF.

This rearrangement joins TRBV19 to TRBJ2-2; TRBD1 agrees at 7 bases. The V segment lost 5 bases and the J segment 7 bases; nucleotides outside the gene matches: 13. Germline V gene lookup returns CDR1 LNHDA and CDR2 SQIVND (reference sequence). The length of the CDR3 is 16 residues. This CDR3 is CASSATGWKEGGELFF. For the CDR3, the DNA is TGTGCCAGTAGTGCGACAGGGTGGAAGGAAGGCGGGGAGCTGTTTTTT.

The CDR3 here is CASSHTDRVYEQYF. In DNA, the CDR3 is TGTGCCAGCAGCCACACGGACAGGGTTTACGAGCAGTACTTC. The genes are TRBV13 and TRBJ2-7, with 8 bases fitting TRBD1. After removal of 5 bases from V and 4 bases from J, the junction contained 7 bases not matched to a gene. The CDR3 totals 14 residues. Germline V lookup: CDR1 PRHDT, CDR2 FYEKMQ (reference sequence).

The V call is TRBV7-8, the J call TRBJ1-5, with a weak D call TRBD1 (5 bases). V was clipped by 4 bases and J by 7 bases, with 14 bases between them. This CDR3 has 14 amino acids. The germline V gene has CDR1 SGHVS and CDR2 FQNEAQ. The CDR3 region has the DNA TGTGCCAGCAGCTACGGGGGGGTTGAGCAGCCCCAGCATTTT. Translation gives CASSYGGVEQPQHF.

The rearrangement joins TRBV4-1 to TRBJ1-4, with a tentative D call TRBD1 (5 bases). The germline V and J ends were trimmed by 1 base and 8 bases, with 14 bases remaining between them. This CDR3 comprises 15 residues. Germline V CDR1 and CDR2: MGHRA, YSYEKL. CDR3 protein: CASSQGSGEVEKLFF. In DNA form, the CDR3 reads TGCGCCAGCAGCCAAGGCTCGGGGGAGGTCGAAAAACTGTTTTTT.

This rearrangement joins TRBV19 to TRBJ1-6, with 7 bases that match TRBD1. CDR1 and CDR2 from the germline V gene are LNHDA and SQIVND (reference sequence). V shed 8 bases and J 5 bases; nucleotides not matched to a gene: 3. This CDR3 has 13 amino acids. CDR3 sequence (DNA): TGTGCCAGTCGACAGGGACATAATTCACCCCTCCACTTT. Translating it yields CASRQGHNSPLHF. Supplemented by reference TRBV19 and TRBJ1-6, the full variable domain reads DGGITQSPKYLFRKEGQNVTLSCEQNLNHDAMYWYRQDPGQGLRLIYYSQIVNDFQKGDIAEGYSVSREKKESFPLTVTSAQKNPTAFYLCASRQGHNSPLHFGNGTRLTVT.

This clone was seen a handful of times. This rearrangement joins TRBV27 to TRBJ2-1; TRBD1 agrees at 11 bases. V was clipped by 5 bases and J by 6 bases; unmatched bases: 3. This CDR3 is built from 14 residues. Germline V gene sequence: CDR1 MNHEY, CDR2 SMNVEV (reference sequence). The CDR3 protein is CASSPGTGGNEQFF. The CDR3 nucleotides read TGTGCCAGCAGTCCCGGGACAGGGGGCAATGAGCAGTTCTTC.

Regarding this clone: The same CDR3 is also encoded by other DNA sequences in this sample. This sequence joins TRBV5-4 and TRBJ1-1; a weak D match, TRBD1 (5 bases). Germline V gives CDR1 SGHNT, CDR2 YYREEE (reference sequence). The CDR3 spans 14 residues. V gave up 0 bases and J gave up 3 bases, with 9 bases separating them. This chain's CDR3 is CASSLVGVDTEAFF. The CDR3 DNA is TGTGCCAGCAGCTTGGTAGGGGTGGACACTGAAGCTTTCTTT.

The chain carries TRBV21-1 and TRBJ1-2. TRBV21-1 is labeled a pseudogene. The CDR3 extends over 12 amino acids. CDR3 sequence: CASVSCNYGYTF. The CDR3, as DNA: TGTGCCAGCGTTTCTTGTAACTATGGCTACACCTTC.

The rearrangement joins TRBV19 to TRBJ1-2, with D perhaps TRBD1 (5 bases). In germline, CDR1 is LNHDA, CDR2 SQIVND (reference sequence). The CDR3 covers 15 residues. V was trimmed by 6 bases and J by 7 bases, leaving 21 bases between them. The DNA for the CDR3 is TGTGCCAGTAGCCCAGGTTCTACGGGGGAAATTGGCTACACCTTC. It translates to CASSPGSTGEIGYTF.

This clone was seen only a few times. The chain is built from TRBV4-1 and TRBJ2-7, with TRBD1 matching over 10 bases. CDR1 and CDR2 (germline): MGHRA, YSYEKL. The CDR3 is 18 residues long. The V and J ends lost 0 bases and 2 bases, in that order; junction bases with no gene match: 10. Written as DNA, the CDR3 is TGCGCCAGCAGCCAAGATGGTGGTCGACAGGGGGCTACCTACGAGCAGTACTTC. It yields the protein CASSQDGGRQGATYEQYF.